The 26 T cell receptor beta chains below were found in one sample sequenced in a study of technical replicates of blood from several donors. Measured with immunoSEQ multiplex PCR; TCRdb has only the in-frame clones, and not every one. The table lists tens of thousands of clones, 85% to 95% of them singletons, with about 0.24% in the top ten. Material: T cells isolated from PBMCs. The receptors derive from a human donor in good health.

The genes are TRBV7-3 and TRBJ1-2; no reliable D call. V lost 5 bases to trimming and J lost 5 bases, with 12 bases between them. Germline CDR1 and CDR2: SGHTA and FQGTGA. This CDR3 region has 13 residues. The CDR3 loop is CASSLLAGYGYTF. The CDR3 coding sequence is TGTGCCAGCAGCCTCCTCGCCGGGTATGGCTACACCTTC. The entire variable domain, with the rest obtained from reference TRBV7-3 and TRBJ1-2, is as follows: GAGVSQTPSNKVTEKGKYVELRCDPISGHTALYWYRQSLGQGPEFLIYFQGTGAADDSGLPNDRFFAVRPEGSVSTLKIQRTERGDSAVYLCASSLLAGYGYTFGSGTRLTVV.

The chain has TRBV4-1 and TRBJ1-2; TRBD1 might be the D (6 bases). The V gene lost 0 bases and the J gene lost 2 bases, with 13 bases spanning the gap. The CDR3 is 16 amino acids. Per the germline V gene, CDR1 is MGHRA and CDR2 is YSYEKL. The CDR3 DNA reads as TGCGCCAGCAGCCAAGATCAGGGGCGTACGAACTATGGCTACACCTTC. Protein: CASSQDQGRTNYGYTF.

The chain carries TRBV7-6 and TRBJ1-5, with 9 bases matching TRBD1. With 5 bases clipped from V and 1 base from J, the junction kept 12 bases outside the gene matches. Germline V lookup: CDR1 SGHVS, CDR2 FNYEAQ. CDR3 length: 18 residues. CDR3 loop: CASSLGTGTFWSNQPQHF. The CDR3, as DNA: TGTGCCAGCAGCCTCGGGACAGGGACATTTTGGAGCAATCAGCCCCAGCATTTT.

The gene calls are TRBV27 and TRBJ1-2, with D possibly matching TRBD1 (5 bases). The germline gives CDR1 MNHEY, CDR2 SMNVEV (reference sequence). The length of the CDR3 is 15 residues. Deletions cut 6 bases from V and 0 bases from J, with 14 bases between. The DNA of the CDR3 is TGTGCCAGCAGCGCAGGGATCGGAGCTAACTATGGCTACACCTTC. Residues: CASSAGIGANYGYTF.

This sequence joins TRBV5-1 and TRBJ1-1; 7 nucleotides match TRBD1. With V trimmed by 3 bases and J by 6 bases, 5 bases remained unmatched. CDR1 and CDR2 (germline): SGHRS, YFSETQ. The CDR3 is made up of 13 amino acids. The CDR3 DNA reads TGCGCCAGCAGCTCAACAGGGGACGCTGAAGCTTTCTTT. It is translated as CASSSTGDAEAFF.

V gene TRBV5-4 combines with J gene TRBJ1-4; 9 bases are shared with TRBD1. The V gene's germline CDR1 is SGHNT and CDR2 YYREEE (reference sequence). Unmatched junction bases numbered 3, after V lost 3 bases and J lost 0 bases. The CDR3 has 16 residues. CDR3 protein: CASSSRQGATNEKLFF. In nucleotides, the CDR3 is TGTGCCAGCAGCTCTAGACAGGGGGCAACTAATGAAAAACTGTTTTTT.

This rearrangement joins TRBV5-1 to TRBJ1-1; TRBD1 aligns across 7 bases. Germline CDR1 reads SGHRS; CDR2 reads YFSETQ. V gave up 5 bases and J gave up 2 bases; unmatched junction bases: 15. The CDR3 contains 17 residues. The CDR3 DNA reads TGCGCCAGCAGGGGGGACAGACGGTTAGGCTTCAACACTGAAGCTTTCTTT. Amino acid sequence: CASRGDRRLGFNTEAFF.

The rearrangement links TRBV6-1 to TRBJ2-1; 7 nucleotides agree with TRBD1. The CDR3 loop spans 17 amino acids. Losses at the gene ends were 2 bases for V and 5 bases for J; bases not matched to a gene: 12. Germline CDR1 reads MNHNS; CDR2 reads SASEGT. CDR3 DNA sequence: TGTGCCAGCAGTGAACTTGGGACAGCGAGCCTAAACAATGAGCAGTTCTTC. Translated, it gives CASSELGTASLNNEQFF.

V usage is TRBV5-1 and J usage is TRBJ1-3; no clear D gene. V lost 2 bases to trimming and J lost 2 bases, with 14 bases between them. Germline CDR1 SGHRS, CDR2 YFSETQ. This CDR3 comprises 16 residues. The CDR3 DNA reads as TGCGCCAGCAGCTTAAATGCCCTACCGCCTGGAAACACCATATATTTT. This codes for CASSLNALPPGNTIYF.

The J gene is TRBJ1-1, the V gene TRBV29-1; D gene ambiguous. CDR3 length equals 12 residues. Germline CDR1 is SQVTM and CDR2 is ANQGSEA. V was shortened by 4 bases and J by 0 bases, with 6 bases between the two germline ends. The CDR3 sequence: CSVARMNTEAFF. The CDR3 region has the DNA TGCAGCGTTGCCAGAATGAACACTGAAGCTTTCTTT. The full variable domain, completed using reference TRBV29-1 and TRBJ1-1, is SAVISQKPSRDICQRGTSLTIQCQVDSQVTMMFWYRQQPGQSLTLIATANQGSEATYESGFVIDKFPISRPNLTFSTLTVSNMSPEDSSIYLCSVARMNTEAFFGQGTRLTVV.

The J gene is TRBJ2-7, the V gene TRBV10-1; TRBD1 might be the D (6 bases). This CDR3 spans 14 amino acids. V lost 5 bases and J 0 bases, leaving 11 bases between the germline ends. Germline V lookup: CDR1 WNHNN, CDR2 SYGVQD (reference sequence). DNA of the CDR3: TGCGCCAGCAGTACGACAGGCCTCTCCTACGAGCAGTACTTC. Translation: CASSTTGLSYEQYF.

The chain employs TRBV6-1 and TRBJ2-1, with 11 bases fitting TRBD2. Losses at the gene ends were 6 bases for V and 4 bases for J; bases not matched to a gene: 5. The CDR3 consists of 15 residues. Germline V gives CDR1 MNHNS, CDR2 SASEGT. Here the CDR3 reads CASSPGTSGYNEQFF. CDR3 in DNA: TGTGCCAGCAGCCCCGGGACTAGCGGATACAATGAGCAGTTCTTC.

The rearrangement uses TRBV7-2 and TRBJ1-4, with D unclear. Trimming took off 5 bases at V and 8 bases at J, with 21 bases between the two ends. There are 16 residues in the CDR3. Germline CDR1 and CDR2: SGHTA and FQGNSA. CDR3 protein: CASSPWLLRTEEKLFF. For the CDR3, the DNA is TGTGCCAGCAGCCCCTGGCTGTTGCGGACTGAAGAAAAACTGTTTTTT.

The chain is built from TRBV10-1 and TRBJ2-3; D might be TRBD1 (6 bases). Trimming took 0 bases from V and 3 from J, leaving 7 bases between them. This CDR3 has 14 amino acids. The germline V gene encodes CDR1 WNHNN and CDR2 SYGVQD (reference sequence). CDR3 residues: CASSESRGTDTQYF. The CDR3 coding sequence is TGCGCCAGCAGTGAGTCAAGGGGGACAGATACGCAGTATTTT.

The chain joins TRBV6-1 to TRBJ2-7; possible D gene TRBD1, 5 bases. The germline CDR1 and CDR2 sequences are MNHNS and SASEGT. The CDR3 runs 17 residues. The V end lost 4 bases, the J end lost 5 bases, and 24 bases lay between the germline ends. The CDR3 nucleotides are TGTGCCAGCAGTGCTGGGCTCAGGGTAGGTAGTGTGGACGAGCAGTACTTC. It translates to CASSAGLRVGSVDEQYF.

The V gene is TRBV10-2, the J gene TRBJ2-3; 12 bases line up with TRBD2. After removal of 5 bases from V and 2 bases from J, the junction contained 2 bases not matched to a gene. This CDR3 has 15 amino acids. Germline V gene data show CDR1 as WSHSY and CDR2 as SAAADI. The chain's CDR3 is CASSRLAGVTDTQYF. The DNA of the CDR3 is TGCGCCAGCAGTAGACTAGCGGGAGTCACAGATACGCAGTATTTT.

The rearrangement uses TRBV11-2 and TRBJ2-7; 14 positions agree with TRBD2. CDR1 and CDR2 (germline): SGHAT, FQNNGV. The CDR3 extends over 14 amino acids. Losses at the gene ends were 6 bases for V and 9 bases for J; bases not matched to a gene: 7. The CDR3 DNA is TGTGCCAGCAGGAGACTAGCGGGAGGGCCTTTGCAGTACTTC. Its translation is CASRRLAGGPLQYF.

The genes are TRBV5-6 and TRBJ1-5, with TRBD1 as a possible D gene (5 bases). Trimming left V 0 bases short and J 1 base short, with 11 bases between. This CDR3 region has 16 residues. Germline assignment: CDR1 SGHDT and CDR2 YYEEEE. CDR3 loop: CASSLGGLLSNQPQHF. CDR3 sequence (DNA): TGTGCCAGCAGCTTGGGGGGACTTCTGAGCAATCAGCCCCAGCATTTT.

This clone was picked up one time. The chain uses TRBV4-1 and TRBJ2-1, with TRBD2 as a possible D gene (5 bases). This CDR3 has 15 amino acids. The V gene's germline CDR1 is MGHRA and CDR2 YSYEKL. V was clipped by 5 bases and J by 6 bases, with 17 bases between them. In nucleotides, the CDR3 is TGCGCCAGCAGCAACCAAGCGAGGGAAGTCAATGAGCAGTTCTTC. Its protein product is CASSNQAREVNEQFF.

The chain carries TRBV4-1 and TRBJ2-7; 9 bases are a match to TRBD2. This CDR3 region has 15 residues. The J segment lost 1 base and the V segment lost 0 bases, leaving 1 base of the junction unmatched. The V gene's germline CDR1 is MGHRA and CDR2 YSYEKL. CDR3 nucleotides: TGCGCCAGCAGCCAAGATCTAGCGGGATCCTACGAGCAGTACTTC. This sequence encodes CASSQDLAGSYEQYF.

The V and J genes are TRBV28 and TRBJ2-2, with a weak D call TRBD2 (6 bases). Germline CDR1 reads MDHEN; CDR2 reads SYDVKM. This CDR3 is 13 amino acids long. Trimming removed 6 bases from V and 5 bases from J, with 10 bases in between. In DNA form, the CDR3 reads TGTGCCAGCAGAATGGAGGGAACCGGGGAGCTGTTTTTT. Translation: CASRMEGTGELFF.

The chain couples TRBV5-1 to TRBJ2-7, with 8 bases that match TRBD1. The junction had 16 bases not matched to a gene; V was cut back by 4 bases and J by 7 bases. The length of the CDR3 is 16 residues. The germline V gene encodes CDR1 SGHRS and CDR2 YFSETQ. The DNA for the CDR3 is TGCGCCAGCAGCCAGGCTGGACAGGGATTATCGGGAGAGCAGTACTTC. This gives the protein CASSQAGQGLSGEQYF. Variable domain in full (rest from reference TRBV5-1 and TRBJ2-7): KAGVTQTPRYLIKTRGQQVTLSCSPISGHRSVSWYQQTPGQGLQFLFEYFSETQRNKGNFPGRFSGRQFSNSRSEMNVSTLELGDSALYLCASSQAGQGLSGEQYFGPGTRLTVT.

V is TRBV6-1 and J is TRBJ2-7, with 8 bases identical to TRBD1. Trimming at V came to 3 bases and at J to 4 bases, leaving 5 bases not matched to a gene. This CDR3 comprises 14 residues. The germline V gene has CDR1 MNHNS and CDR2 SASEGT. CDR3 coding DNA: TGTGCCAGCAGTGAGGCAGGGGGCGTATACGAGCAGTACTTC. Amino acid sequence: CASSEAGGVYEQYF.

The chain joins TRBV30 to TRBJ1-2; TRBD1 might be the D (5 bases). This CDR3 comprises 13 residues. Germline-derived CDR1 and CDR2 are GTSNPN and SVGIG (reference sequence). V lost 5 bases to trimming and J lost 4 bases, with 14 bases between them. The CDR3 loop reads CAWAHGQGYGYTF. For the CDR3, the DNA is TGTGCCTGGGCCCACGGGCAGGGCTATGGCTACACCTTC.

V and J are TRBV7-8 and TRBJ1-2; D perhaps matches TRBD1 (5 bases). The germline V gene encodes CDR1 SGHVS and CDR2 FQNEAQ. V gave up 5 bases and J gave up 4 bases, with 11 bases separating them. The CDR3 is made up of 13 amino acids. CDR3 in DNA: TGTGCCAGCAGCATTGACAGAAGCTATGGCTACACCTTC. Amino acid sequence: CASSIDRSYGYTF.

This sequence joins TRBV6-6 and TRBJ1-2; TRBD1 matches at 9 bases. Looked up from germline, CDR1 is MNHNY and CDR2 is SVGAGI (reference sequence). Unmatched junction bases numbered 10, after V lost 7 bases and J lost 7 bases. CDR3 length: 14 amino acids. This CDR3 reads CASTETQGAGGYTF. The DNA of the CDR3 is TGTGCCAGCACCGAGACACAGGGGGCTGGTGGCTACACCTTC.